The 31 T cell receptor beta chains reported below all come from one sample, sequenced in a study of cytomegalovirus exposure and HLA in healthy donors. Use of 60 Vbeta and 13 Jbeta primers characterized the PCR. Assay used: immunoSEQ multiplex PCR; TCRdb lists only in-frame clones, some missing. This sample carries 100,000 to 150,000 clones, over 75% of them seen once, and the ten largest clones take over 10%. The sequencing input was PBMCs. All receptors come from a woman in her forties in good health and CMV-seropositive.

This sequence joins TRBV4-1 and TRBJ2-7, with TRBD2 identical over 9 bases. The CDR3 consists of 15 residues. Per germline, CDR1 MGHRA and CDR2 YSYEKL. V was pared by 2 bases and J by 3 bases, with 5 bases of the junction left unmatched. In DNA, the CDR3 is TGCGCCAGCAGCCAACGAACTAGCGGGTACTACGAGCAGTACTTC. Protein product: CASSQRTSGYYEQYF.

The rearrangement uses TRBV19 and TRBJ1-5; perhaps TRBD1 as D (6 bases). Trimming cost V 7 bases and J 6 bases, with 13 bases left between them. Germline V CDR1 and CDR2: LNHDA, SQIVND (reference sequence). CDR3 length equals 13 residues. The CDR3 DNA reads as TGTGCCAGTACGAGGGGGAAGGGTCAGCCCCAGCATTTT. Its translation is CASTRGKGQPQHF.

The sample holds a few counts of this clone. V and J are TRBV19 and TRBJ1-5; D not resolved. CDR3 size: 15 residues. Trimming took off 6 bases at V and 4 bases at J, with 16 bases between the two ends. Germline values: CDR1 LNHDA, CDR2 SQIVND (reference sequence). CDR3 region: CASSSLGRTNQPQHF. CDR3 bases: TGTGCCAGTAGCAGTTTGGGGAGGACTAATCAGCCCCAGCATTTT.

This clone was observed once. CDR3 in DNA: TGTGCCAGCAGTTTGGGGGCCCGGAGAGATGAGCAGTTCTTC. It translates to CASSLGARRDEQFF. The chain is built from TRBV28 and TRBJ2-1; D perhaps matches TRBD1 (6 bases). Germline V gene sequence: CDR1 MDHEN, CDR2 SYDVKM. V was pared by 3 bases and J by 8 bases, with 14 bases between. The CDR3 runs 14 residues.

In nucleotides, the CDR3 is TGTGCCACCCTTGAGCAGGGGCGCCTGAACACTGAAGCTTTCTTT. This sequence encodes CATLEQGRLNTEAFF. The chain employs TRBV19 and TRBJ1-1; D might be TRBD1 (6 bases). CDR1 is LNHDA and CDR2 is SQIVND in the germline V gene (reference sequence). Trimming left V 10 bases short and J 0 bases short, with 18 bases between. The CDR3 is 15 residues long. Complete variable domain (other parts from reference TRBV19 and TRBJ1-1): DGGITQSPKYLFRKEGQNVTLSCEQNLNHDAMYWYRQDPGQGLRLIYYSQIVNDFQKGDIAEGYSVSREKKESFPLTVTSAQKNPTAFYLCATLEQGRLNTEAFFGQGTRLTVV.

The chain uses TRBV27 and TRBJ2-3; 7 bases match TRBD2. Germline V gives CDR1 MNHEY, CDR2 SMNVEV (reference sequence). The CDR3 extends over 17 amino acids. The V gene end was trimmed by 4 bases and the J gene end by 0 bases; junction bases not matched to a gene: 10. The CDR3 coding sequence is TGTGCCAGCAGTTCGCCCGCTAGCGGACCTAGCACAGATACGCAGTATTTT. Protein: CASSSPASGPSTDTQYF.

This clone was recorded only once. The rearrangement joins TRBV15 to TRBJ1-1, with 7 bases aligning to TRBD1. With V trimmed by 3 bases and J by 11 bases, 9 bases remained unmatched. CDR1 is LNHNV, CDR2 YYDKDF, per germline (reference sequence). The CDR3 is 13 residues long. This CDR3 reads CATSRGQPVVAFF. In nucleotides, the CDR3 is TGTGCCACCAGCAGGGGACAGCCGGTGGTCGCTTTCTTT.

This rearrangement joins TRBV2 to TRBJ1-1; the D gene is possibly TRBD1 (5 bases). Deletions cut 6 bases from V and 0 bases from J, with 8 bases between. The CDR3 contains 13 residues. From germline, CDR1 is SNHLY and CDR2 FYNNEI. CDR3 DNA: TGTGCCAGCAGGGGGCTCATGAACACTGAAGCTTTCTTT. Translating gives CASRGLMNTEAFF.

This clone was observed once. V gene TRBV19 combines with J gene TRBJ2-2; 9 bases are shared with TRBD2. This CDR3 is built from 15 residues. CDR1 LNHDA and CDR2 SQIVND come from the germline V gene (reference sequence). J gave up 2 bases and V 5 bases, and 3 bases lay outside the gene matches. CDR3 residues: CASSPSGVNTGELFF. In DNA form, the CDR3 reads TGTGCCAGTAGTCCTAGCGGGGTTAACACCGGGGAGCTGTTTTTT.

V and J are TRBV5-4 and TRBJ1-1; D ambiguous. The CDR3 sequence is 13 residues long. The V end was cut by 2 bases, the J end by 3 bases, with 8 bases between. CDR1 SGHNT and CDR2 YYREEE come from the germline V gene (reference sequence). The CDR3 region has the DNA TGTGCCAGCAGCTTACCGGGTTACACTGAAGCTTTCTTT. As protein: CASSLPGYTEAFF.

The chain joins TRBV5-6 to TRBJ1-3; no definite D call. The CDR3 runs 12 residues. Germline-derived CDR1 and CDR2 are SGHDT and YYEEEE. The ends were cut back, 2 bases at V and 2 bases at J, with 2 bases in the middle. The CDR3 region is CASSFTGNTIYF. CDR3 nucleotides: TGTGCCAGCAGCTTTACTGGAAACACCATATATTTT.

The V and J genes are TRBV15 and TRBJ1-1; 9 bases fit TRBD1. Germline loops: CDR1 LNHNV, CDR2 YYDKDF (reference sequence). CDR3 length equals 16 residues. V lost 4 bases and J lost 11; bases outside the gene matches: 17. CDR3 nucleotides: TGTGCCACCAGCACCCGATACCCGGGACAGGGTAGCGACGCTTTCTTT. It yields the protein CATSTRYPGQGSDAFF. The whole variable domain, remainder taken from reference TRBV15 and TRBJ1-1, is DAMVIQNPRYQVTQFGKPVTLSCSQTLNHNVMYWYQQKSSQAPKLLFHYYDKDFNNEADTPDNFQSRRPNTSFCFLDIRSPGLGDTAMYLCATSTRYPGQGSDAFFGQGTRLTVV.

The V call is TRBV5-4, the J call TRBJ2-3, with 7 bases that match TRBD2. Germline CDR1 SGHNT, CDR2 YYREEE (reference sequence). The V segment lost 4 bases and the J segment 1 base; nucleotides outside the gene matches: 3. The CDR3 loop spans 14 amino acids. The CDR3 DNA reads TGTGCCAGCAGCCCGGCGGGAGGCACAGATACGCAGTATTTT. Amino acids: CASSPAGGTDTQYF.

The genes are TRBV28 and TRBJ2-3, with TRBD2 matching over 8 bases. V trimming: 6 bases; J trimming: 1 base; junction bases outside the gene matches: 6. The CDR3 loop spans 15 amino acids. The germline V gene encodes CDR1 MDHEN and CDR2 SYDVKM. DNA of the CDR3: TGTGCCAGCAGGCCTCGAGCGGGGGGCACAGATACGCAGTATTTT. This translates into CASRPRAGGTDTQYF.

This clone was detected a few times. The chain uses TRBV5-1 and TRBJ2-7; D gene uncertain. Trimming removed 0 bases at V and 2 bases at J, with 15 bases between. The CDR3 runs 16 residues. Germline V gene sequence: CDR1 SGHRS, CDR2 YFSETQ. CDR3 residues: CASSLDSLRLTYEQYF. The CDR3 bases are TGCGCCAGCAGCTTGGACAGCTTGCGCTTGACCTACGAGCAGTACTTC.

This sequence joins TRBV6-1 and TRBJ2-1; D is possibly TRBD1 (6 bases). CDR1 is MNHNS, CDR2 SASEGT, per germline. Trimming pared 2 bases from V and 7 bases from J, leaving 12 bases between. The CDR3 has 14 amino acids. The CDR3 sequence is CASSETGQSNEQFF. The CDR3 coding sequence is TGTGCCAGCAGTGAAACCGGACAGAGTAATGAGCAGTTCTTC.

The CDR3 region is CASSPGTGGRGGQPQHF. The DNA of the CDR3 is TGTGCCAGCAGCCCTGGGACAGGGGGGAGGGGCGGTCAGCCCCAGCATTTT. The gene calls are TRBV7-9 and TRBJ1-5, with 11 bases that match TRBD1. CDR3 size: 17 residues. In germline, CDR1 is SEHNR, CDR2 FQNEAQ (reference sequence). V shed 5 bases, J shed 6 bases, and the junction held 12 bases outside the gene matches.

The chain links TRBV19 to TRBJ2-1; TRBD2 agrees at 14 bases. The CDR3 is made up of 16 amino acids. The V gene end was trimmed by 7 bases and the J gene end by 8 bases; junction bases not matched to a gene: 10. The germline CDR1 and CDR2 sequences are LNHDA and SQIVND (reference sequence). The CDR3 nucleotides read TGTGCCAGTACAGCTTCGGGACTAGCGGGAGTCCATGAGCAGTTCTTC. Translation: CASTASGLAGVHEQFF.

The CDR3 protein is CASTPRDREFNEQFF. Written as DNA, the CDR3 is TGTGCCAGCACCCCCCGGGACAGGGAGTTCAATGAGCAGTTCTTC. This chain links TRBV28 with TRBJ2-1; 9 nucleotides agree with TRBD1. The germline V gene encodes CDR1 MDHEN and CDR2 SYDVKM. CDR3 length: 15 amino acids. Germline trimming cut 7 bases from V and 6 bases from J; bases unmatched to any gene: 10.

The CDR3 protein is CASSLQRESSYNEQFF. CDR3 nucleotides: TGTGCCAGCAGCCTCCAGCGGGAGAGTTCCTACAATGAGCAGTTCTTC. This sequence joins TRBV7-3 and TRBJ2-1; 8 bases line up with TRBD2. Germline values: CDR1 SGHTA, CDR2 FQGTGA. The CDR3 length is 16 residues. Trimming cost V 5 bases and J 1 base; bases outside gene matches: 7.

The rearrangement links TRBV4-1 to TRBJ2-1, with D perhaps matching TRBD2 (6 bases). The CDR3 is 15 amino acids. Deletions cut 0 bases from V and 6 bases from J, with 12 bases between. CDR1 is MGHRA and CDR2 is YSYEKL in the germline V gene. In nucleotides, the CDR3 is TGCGCCAGCAGCCAAGAGGGGCTAGCGTTCAATGAGCAGTTCTTC. Its protein product is CASSQEGLAFNEQFF.

The chain uses TRBV28 and TRBJ1-4; D possibly corresponds to TRBD1 (6 bases). The CDR3 has 14 residues. Germline values: CDR1 MDHEN, CDR2 SYDVKM. V lost 3 bases and J 4 bases, leaving 9 bases between the germline ends. CDR3 in amino acids: CASSFGRGNEKLFF. CDR3 nucleotides: TGTGCCAGCAGTTTTGGCAGGGGTAATGAAAAACTGTTTTTT.

The chain combines TRBV30 with TRBJ1-1, with D perhaps matching TRBD1 (5 bases). Per germline, CDR1 GTSNPN and CDR2 SVGIG (reference sequence). This CDR3 contains 13 residues. Trimming removed 3 bases at V and 4 bases at J, with 12 bases between. In DNA, the CDR3 is TGTGCCTGGAGGGTGTCCGGGGGCACTGAAGCTTTCTTT. It yields the protein CAWRVSGGTEAFF.

The genes are TRBV28 and TRBJ1-2, with 10 bases that match TRBD1. V lost 10 bases and J lost 2; bases outside the gene matches: 7. The germline V gene has CDR1 MDHEN and CDR2 SYDVKM. The CDR3 runs to 14 residues. The CDR3 is CATRTGGTNYGYTF. The CDR3 DNA is TGTGCCACCAGGACAGGGGGTACCAACTATGGCTACACCTTC.

This clone was counted a few times. The chain uses TRBV27 and TRBJ2-7; D is uncertain. V shed 2 bases and J shed 1 base, with 6 bases lying between them. CDR3 length: 13 residues. Germline V gene lookup returns CDR1 MNHEY and CDR2 SMNVEV (reference sequence). CDR3 DNA sequence: TGTGCCAGCAGTTTACAGGAATCCTACGAGCAGTACTTC. Its translation: CASSLQESYEQYF.

This clone was seen a single time. The chain is built from TRBV4-1 and TRBJ1-4; D may be TRBD1 (5 bases). In germline, CDR1 is MGHRA, CDR2 YSYEKL. Trimming took off 2 bases at V and 7 bases at J, with 14 bases between the two ends. The CDR3 runs to 15 residues. The CDR3 DNA sequence: TGCGCCAGCAGCCAAAGAACAGGTCAGGCTGAAAAACTGTTTTTT. Its translation: CASSQRTGQAEKLFF.

J is TRBJ2-5 and V is TRBV7-9, with TRBD1 as a possible D gene (7 bases). Germline V CDR1 and CDR2: SEHNR, FQNEAQ (reference sequence). The CDR3 runs 16 residues. With 5 bases removed from V and 0 bases from J, the gap between germline ends came to 16 bases. The CDR3, as DNA: TGTGCCAGCAGCCCAATGCGCGGGACAGACCAAGAGACCCAGTACTTC. It translates to CASSPMRGTDQETQYF.

The V and J genes are TRBV19 and TRBJ1-2; no clear D gene. V was pared by 5 bases and J by 4 bases, with 17 bases between. This CDR3 has 15 residues. Germline CDR1 and CDR2: LNHDA and SQIVND (reference sequence). CDR3 amino acids: CASSESGRETYGYTF. CDR3 sequence (DNA): TGTGCCAGTAGTGAATCGGGGAGGGAGACCTATGGCTACACCTTC.

With regard to this clone: The junction departs from germline at one end; a sequencing error may be responsible. This sequence joins TRBV9 and TRBJ2-7; 10 bases line up with TRBD1. Germline CDR1 is SGDLS and CDR2 is YYNGEE. CDR3 length: 15 residues. Written as DNA, the CDR3 is TGTGCCGGCAGCGTAGAGGGGACAGGGGTCTACGAGCAGTACTTC. Amino acids: CAGSVEGTGVYEQYF.

This clone came up once. The chain is built from TRBV5-1 and TRBJ2-3; TRBD2 matches 10 bases. The CDR3 is made up of 16 amino acids. J was trimmed by 2 bases and V by 2 bases; bases with no gene match: 5. The germline CDR1 and CDR2 sequences are SGHRS and YFSETQ. CDR3 residues: CASSFSLAGSTDTQYF. DNA of the CDR3: TGCGCCAGCAGCTTTTCACTAGCGGGATCCACAGATACGCAGTATTTT.

This clone occurred a few times. The gene calls are TRBV30 and TRBJ2-5, with TRBD2 as a possible D gene (6 bases). The ends were cut back, 5 bases at V and 3 bases at J, with 19 bases in the middle. From germline, CDR1 is GTSNPN and CDR2 SVGIG (reference sequence). This CDR3 region has 15 residues. The CDR3 bases are TGTGCCTGGGAAACCGGACGGGGGATGGAAGAGACCCAGTACTTC. Amino acid sequence: CAWETGRGMEETQYF.